Presented here are 6 T cell receptor beta chains from one specimen sequenced in a study of CD8+ T cells in alopecia areata. Noted treatment: oral pan-JAK inhibitor, 5-10 mg twice daily. RNA extraction and reverse transcription yielded cDNA as sequencing template. Here immunoSEQ multiplex PCR was the method, and the copy in TCRdb shows in-frame clones only, minus some. The table records some 190,000 clones, more than 55% of them present only once. Sequenced here: CD4+ T cells sorted from blood, sampled around week 49, from a patient treated with tofacitinib. These TCRs come from a human donor with alopecia areata.

Many counts were recorded for this clone. The V gene is TRBV15, the J gene TRBJ2-5, with a tentative D call TRBD2 (6 bases). Germline V gene lookup returns CDR1 LNHNV and CDR2 YYDKDF (reference sequence). CDR3 length: 14 residues. The V gene lost 5 bases and the J gene lost 4 bases, with 14 bases spanning the gap. This CDR3 reads CATSPTGTAETQYF. CDR3 sequence (DNA): TGTGCCACCAGCCCGACCGGGACTGCAGAGACCCAGTACTTC. The whole variable domain, filled in from reference TRBV15 and TRBJ2-5, reads DAMVIQNPRYQVTQFGKPVTLSCSQTLNHNVMYWYQQKSSQAPKLLFHYYDKDFNNEADTPDNFQSRRPNTSFCFLDIRSPGLGDTAMYLCATSPTGTAETQYFGPGTRLLVL.

The V and J genes are TRBV29-1 and TRBJ1-1; no firm D call. Between the trimmed V and J ends, which lost 4 bases and 1 base, there was a span of 7 bases. CDR1 is SQVTM and CDR2 is ANQGSEA in the germline V gene. The CDR3 spans 12 residues. Here the CDR3 reads CSVGGQNTEAFF. The CDR3 DNA sequence: TGCAGCGTTGGCGGGCAGAACACTGAAGCTTTCTTT.

This chain connects TRBV7-9 to TRBJ1-2, with D maybe TRBD1 (5 bases). Trimming pared 1 base from V and 4 bases from J, leaving 10 bases between. Germline V gene data show CDR1 as SEHNR and CDR2 as FQNEAQ (reference sequence). There are 14 residues in the CDR3. The CDR3 DNA sequence: TGTGCCAGCAGCTTAGAGCAGGGACTCTATGGCTACACCTTC. Protein sequence: CASSLEQGLYGYTF.

This sequence joins TRBV4-3 and TRBJ2-3; tentatively, D is TRBD2 (6 bases). The V end was cut by 3 bases, the J end by 8 bases, with 15 bases between. The CDR3 extends over 14 amino acids. Germline loops: CDR1 LGHNA, CDR2 YSLEER. CDR3 DNA sequence: TGCGCCAGCAGCCAGGACTGGGACTTCGGTACGCAGTATTTT. Residues: CASSQDWDFGTQYF.

This rearrangement joins TRBV19 to TRBJ1-2; 9 bases line up with TRBD1. Germline CDR1 is LNHDA and CDR2 is SQIVND (reference sequence). V lost 6 bases, J lost 2 bases, and 4 bases stayed unmatched. CDR3 length equals 14 residues. CDR3 nucleotides: TGTGCCAGTAGCCAACAGGGGGCAAACTATGGCTACACCTTC. Its protein product is CASSQQGANYGYTF.

Only a few counts were recorded for this clone. This chain links TRBV6-4 with TRBJ2-6; D uncertain. V lost 4 bases to trimming and J lost 1 base, with 5 bases between them. The CDR3 covers 14 residues. Germline CDR1 and CDR2: MRHNA and SNTAGT. The DNA of the CDR3 is TGTGCCAGCAGTGGGAATTCTGGGGCCAACGTCCTGACTTTC. Protein product: CASSGNSGANVLTF.